These 2 T cell receptor beta chains were sequenced from one sample in a study of T cell responses to AZD1222 COVID-19 vaccine. Clones were sequenced by immunoSEQ multiplex PCR, and TCRdb holds only the in-frame ones, with some missing. The sample shows approximately 97,000 clones, around 90% of them seen only once. Specimen: peripheral blood, collected on day 0 of AZD1222 vaccination. These receptors were taken from an adult in good health.

The rearrangement uses TRBV3-1 (or the pseudogene TRBV3-2) and TRBJ1-2, with D possibly TRBD1 on 6 matching bases. CDR1 LGHDT and CDR2 YNNKEL come from the germline V gene (reference sequence). CDR3 length equals 15 residues. Trimming took 3 bases from V and 6 from J, leaving 17 bases between them. The CDR3 spells CASSHSLRGRDGYTF. Written as DNA, the CDR3 is TGTGCCAGCAGCCATTCGCTGAGGGGGAGGGATGGCTACACCTTC.

CDR3 region: CASSLGTSGGAYNEQFF. As DNA, the CDR3 is TGTGCCAGCAGCTTAGGGACTAGCGGGGGGGCTTACAATGAGCAGTTCTTC. This chain connects TRBV7-3 to TRBJ2-1; TRBD2 aligns across 16 bases. V lost 2 bases and J lost 4; bases outside the gene matches: 2. The V gene's germline CDR1 is SGHTA and CDR2 FQGTGA. CDR3 length equals 17 residues.